The source of this T cell receptor beta chain is a study of T cell repertoires in cytomegalovirus infection. The CDR3 loop spans 16 amino acids. The germline CDR1 and CDR2 sequences are MDHEN and SYDVKM. With 5 bases removed from V and 1 base from J, the gap between germline ends came to 15 bases. TCRdb itself ran the reads through MiXCR, one entry per CDR3 protein. The sample shows about 150,000 distinct CDR3 sequences, roughly a quarter of them seen only once. There are many counts of this clonotype. The receptor's source is a human donor in good health (CMV status not recorded). Some clones in this sample may be carry-over from other donors' samples. The sequencing sample was made of PBMCs. The chain joins TRBV28 to TRBJ2-4, with D possibly TRBD2 on 6 matching bases. The CDR3 nucleotides are TGTGCCAGCAGTCTGGCGGCGGGGATGGCCAAAAACATTCAGTACTTC. Translating it yields CASSLAAGMAKNIQYF.